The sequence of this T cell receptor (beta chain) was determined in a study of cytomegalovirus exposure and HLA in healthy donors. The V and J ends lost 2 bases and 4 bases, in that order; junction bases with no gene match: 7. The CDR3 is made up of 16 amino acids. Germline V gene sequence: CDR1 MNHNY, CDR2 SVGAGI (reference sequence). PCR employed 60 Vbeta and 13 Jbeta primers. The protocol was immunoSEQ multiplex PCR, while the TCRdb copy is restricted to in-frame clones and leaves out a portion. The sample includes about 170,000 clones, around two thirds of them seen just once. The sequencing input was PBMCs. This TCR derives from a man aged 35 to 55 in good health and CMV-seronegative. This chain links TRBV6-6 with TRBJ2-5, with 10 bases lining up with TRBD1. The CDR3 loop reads CASSYPTGTGVETQYF. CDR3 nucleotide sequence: TGTGCCAGCAGTTACCCAACCGGGACAGGGGTAGAGACCCAGTACTTC.